The 27 T cell receptor beta chains below come from one sample, sequenced in a study of blood T cell repertoires in COVID-19. Libraries were prepared by immunoSEQ multiplex PCR; TCRdb keeps only in-frame clonotypes and omits some of them. The data hold around 180,000 clones, with about four fifths observed a single time. The source material was peripheral blood. Source of these receptors: a woman older than 75 with active or convalescent COVID-19.

The rearrangement joins TRBV3-1 (or the pseudogene TRBV3-2) to TRBJ1-1; maybe TRBD1 (5 bases). V was trimmed by 3 bases and J by 7 bases, leaving 9 bases between them. The CDR3 covers 12 residues. CDR1 is LGHDT and CDR2 is YNNKEL in the germline V gene (reference sequence). The CDR3 DNA reads TGTGCCAGCAGCCACGGGACTTTTGAAGCTTTCTTT. It encodes CASSHGTFEAFF.

V gene TRBV6-5 combines with J gene TRBJ1-3, with a weak D call TRBD1 (6 bases). Germline CDR1 and CDR2: MNHEY and SVGAGI. The CDR3 runs 13 residues. The germline V and J ends were trimmed by 6 bases and 0 bases, with 6 bases remaining between them. CDR3 DNA sequence: TGTGCCAGCAGGACAGGCTCTGGAAACACCATATATTTT. Translated, it gives CASRTGSGNTIYF.

The chain is built from TRBV5-5 and TRBJ2-7, with D unresolved. This CDR3 has 11 amino acids. CDR1 and CDR2 from the germline V gene are SGHKS and YYEKEE (reference sequence). V lost 2 bases and J 4 bases, leaving 4 bases between the germline ends. CDR3 protein: CASSLRYEQYF. Here the CDR3 DNA reads TGTGCCAGCAGCTTACGGTACGAGCAGTACTTC.

The chain has TRBV11-2 and TRBJ1-5, with a tentative D call TRBD1 (5 bases). CDR1 and CDR2 (germline): SGHAT, FQNNGV. The germline V and J ends were trimmed by 5 bases and 3 bases, with 11 bases remaining between them. The CDR3 covers 14 residues. The CDR3 sequence: CASSPPGLNQPQHF. For the CDR3, the DNA is TGTGCCAGCAGCCCACCAGGGCTCAATCAGCCCCAGCATTTT.

The gene calls are TRBV5-1 and TRBJ2-5; TRBD2 matches 8 bases. Germline-derived CDR1 and CDR2 are SGHRS and YFSETQ. This CDR3 has 15 amino acids. V shed 0 bases and J 5 bases; nucleotides not matched to a gene: 6. DNA for the CDR3: TGCGCCAGCAGCTTGGCCGGGAGGGCCTGGGAGACCCAGTACTTC. Translating it yields CASSLAGRAWETQYF.

This clone was recorded once. The chain carries TRBV5-4 and TRBJ2-7; TRBD2 matches at 13 bases. V shed 0 bases and J 12 bases; nucleotides not matched to a gene: 12. Germline V CDR1 and CDR2: SGHNT, YYREEE (reference sequence). The CDR3 has 16 residues. This CDR3 is CASSLGPTSGRALVYF. The CDR3 DNA reads as TGTGCCAGCAGCTTGGGGCCCACTAGCGGGAGGGCCTTGGTGTACTTC.

The V gene is TRBV24-1, the J gene TRBJ2-1; 8 bases fit TRBD2. Looked up from germline, CDR1 is KGHDR and CDR2 is SFDVKD. The CDR3 extends over 16 amino acids. With 3 bases clipped from V and 5 bases from J, the junction kept 8 bases outside the gene matches. CDR3 in amino acids: CATSDQSGRRDNEQFF. The CDR3, as DNA: TGTGCCACCAGTGATCAAAGCGGGAGAAGGGACAATGAGCAGTTCTTC.

This clone was observed a single time. The rearrangement uses TRBV5-1 and TRBJ1-1; D possibly corresponds to TRBD1 (5 bases). The V gene lost 1 base and the J gene lost 3 bases, with 10 bases spanning the gap. The CDR3 is 14 residues long. From germline, CDR1 is SGHRS and CDR2 YFSETQ. This CDR3 is CASSLRGEDTEAFF. The CDR3 DNA reads TGCGCCAGCAGCTTGAGGGGTGAAGACACTGAAGCTTTCTTT.

This rearrangement joins TRBV9 to TRBJ1-3; D may be TRBD1 (5 bases). Germline lookup yields CDR1 SGDLS and CDR2 YYNGEE. This CDR3 comprises 15 residues. Deletions cut 3 bases from V and 0 bases from J, with 10 bases between. CDR3 DNA sequence: TGTGCCAGCAGCGAGGGGCCGGGCTCTGGAAACACCATATATTTT. Its protein is CASSEGPGSGNTIYF.

This rearrangement joins TRBV18 to TRBJ2-2; tentative D call: TRBD1 (5 bases). Germline CDR1 is KGHSH and CDR2 is LQKENI. There are 16 residues in the CDR3. The V and J ends lost 3 bases and 5 bases respectively, with 16 bases between them. CDR3 in amino acids: CASSPLARGRTGELFF. DNA for the CDR3: TGTGCCAGCTCACCTCTTGCTAGGGGTCGTACCGGGGAGCTGTTTTTT.

CDR3 sequence reads: CASSPLAGGNNEQFF. CDR3 sequence (DNA): TGTGCCAGTAGTCCTTTAGCGGGGGGAAACAATGAGCAGTTCTTC. The V and J genes are TRBV19 and TRBJ2-1, with TRBD2 identical over 10 bases. The ends lost 5 bases at V and 5 bases at J; junction bases unmatched: 6. This CDR3 has 15 amino acids. Germline V gene lookup returns CDR1 LNHDA and CDR2 SQIVND (reference sequence).

The chain combines TRBV19 with TRBJ2-3, with 10 bases matching TRBD2. V lost 7 bases, J lost 0 bases, and 10 bases stayed unmatched. CDR1 is LNHDA, CDR2 SQIVND, per germline (reference sequence). The CDR3 extends over 17 amino acids. This CDR3 is CASTPLAGSPSTDTQYF. The DNA for the CDR3 is TGTGCCAGTACTCCACTAGCGGGATCTCCTAGCACAGATACGCAGTATTTT. The variable domain in full, completed from reference TRBV19 and TRBJ2-3, reads DGGITQSPKYLFRKEGQNVTLSCEQNLNHDAMYWYRQDPGQGLRLIYYSQIVNDFQKGDIAEGYSVSREKKESFPLTVTSAQKNPTAFYLCASTPLAGSPSTDTQYFGPGTRLTVL.

This clone was seen a handful of times. DNA of the CDR3: TGTGCCAGCAAGGGGCAATCGAACACTGAAGCTTTCTTT. The encoded protein is CASKGQSNTEAFF. The chain is built from TRBV28 and TRBJ1-1, with D perhaps matching TRBD1 (5 bases). This CDR3 region has 13 residues. Germline values: CDR1 MDHEN, CDR2 SYDVKM. V was clipped by 7 bases and J by 1 base, with 10 bases between them.

This clone was counted between two and nine times. The chain carries TRBV10-3 and TRBJ2-7, with D perhaps matching TRBD2 (5 bases). The V end was cut by 4 bases, the J end by 1 base, with 11 bases between. The CDR3 has 14 residues. CDR1 ENHRY and CDR2 SYGVKD come from the germline V gene. The chain's CDR3 is CAISVGGDSYEQYF. CDR3 in DNA: TGTGCCATCAGTGTTGGAGGAGATTCCTACGAGCAGTACTTC.

This clone was observed once. The rearrangement uses TRBV3-1 (or the pseudogene TRBV3-2) and TRBJ2-3; 9 nucleotides line up with TRBD1. The junction had 3 bases not matched to a gene; V was cut back by 6 bases and J by 2 bases. CDR3 length: 14 amino acids. The germline V gene encodes CDR1 LGHDT and CDR2 YNNKEL (reference sequence). This CDR3 reads CASSRDRATDTQYF. CDR3 DNA: TGTGCCAGCAGTAGGGACAGGGCCACAGATACGCAGTATTTT.

This chain's CDR3 is CATSREPGQGVSPLHF. CDR3 bases: TGTGCCACCAGCAGAGAACCGGGACAGGGGGTGTCACCCCTCCACTTT. This rearrangement joins TRBV15 to TRBJ1-6, with TRBD1 matching 11 bases. This CDR3 has 16 residues. V dropped 0 bases and J dropped 10; count of bases not matched to a gene: 5. The germline CDR1 and CDR2 sequences are LNHNV and YYDKDF (reference sequence).

V usage is TRBV10-2 and J usage is TRBJ2-7; 8 bases match TRBD1. V shed 6 bases, J shed 3 bases, and the junction held 4 bases outside the gene matches. The CDR3 sequence is 13 residues long. CDR1 and CDR2 (germline): WSHSY, SAAADI. Here the CDR3 reads CASRRDRLYEQYF. The CDR3 DNA is TGCGCCAGCAGACGGGACAGGCTCTACGAGCAGTACTTC.

Comments on this clone: The junction departs from the called germline gene at one end, perhaps through a read error. The gene calls are TRBV10-3 and TRBJ1-4, with D possibly being TRBD1 (6 bases). The CDR3 length is 17 residues. The germline CDR1 and CDR2 sequences are ENHRY and SYGVKD. The CDR3 spells CAISESTVGGAKETLFF. CDR3 nucleotide sequence: TGTGCCATCAGTGAGTCAACGGTGGGGGGGGCGAAGGAAACACTGTTTTTT.

The chain recombines TRBV3-1 (or the pseudogene TRBV3-2) with TRBJ1-2; 12 bases map to TRBD1. This CDR3 region has 15 residues. V dropped 0 bases and J dropped 7; count of bases not matched to a gene: 3. Germline-derived CDR1 and CDR2 are LGHDT and YNNKEL (reference sequence). The CDR3 DNA follows: TGTGCCAGCAGCCAAGAAGGGACAGGGGGCTCTGGCTACACCTTC. Protein product: CASSQEGTGGSGYTF.

V usage is TRBV6-5 and J usage is TRBJ1-5; a possible D gene is TRBD1 (5 bases). This CDR3 region has 13 residues. Germline V gives CDR1 MNHEY, CDR2 SVGAGI. Between the trimmed V and J ends, which lost 2 bases and 11 bases, there was a span of 13 bases. As DNA, the CDR3 is TGTGCCAGCAGTTACGCGGACACGGCGGCCCAGCATTTT. It is translated as CASSYADTAAQHF.

The chain employs TRBV18 and TRBJ1-5, with TRBD1 matching over 10 bases. The CDR3 totals 16 residues. The junction had 6 bases not matched to a gene; V was cut back by 4 bases and J by 3 bases. From germline, CDR1 is KGHSH and CDR2 LQKENI. CDR3 sequence: CASSLRGTGVNQPQHF. CDR3 nucleotides: TGTGCCAGCTCACTAAGGGGGACAGGGGTCAATCAGCCCCAGCATTTT.

The chain employs TRBV9 and TRBJ2-2; no definite D call. V was cut by 0 bases and J by 0 bases, with 9 bases left in between. The length of the CDR3 is 16 residues. Germline V gene lookup returns CDR1 SGDLS and CDR2 YYNGEE. In nucleotides, the CDR3 is TGTGCCAGCAGCGTAGGACATCACGCGAACACCGGGGAGCTGTTTTTT. Its translation is CASSVGHHANTGELFF.

This chain uses TRBV19 with TRBJ2-1, with 7 bases identical to TRBD2. This CDR3 has 14 amino acids. CDR1 and CDR2 from the germline V gene are LNHDA and SQIVND (reference sequence). The V and J ends lost 3 bases and 7 bases, in that order; junction bases with no gene match: 6. The CDR3 spells CASSMSGVSNEQFF. The CDR3 nucleotides are TGTGCCAGTAGTATGAGCGGGGTGAGTAATGAGCAGTTCTTC.

V is TRBV19 and J is TRBJ1-5; 9 nucleotides align to TRBD1. CDR1 and CDR2 from the germline V gene are LNHDA and SQIVND (reference sequence). CDR3 length: 13 amino acids. V dropped 6 bases and J dropped 6; count of bases not matched to a gene: 3. DNA for the CDR3: TGTGCCAGTAGGGACAGGGGAAGTCAGCCCCAGCATTTT. Residues: CASRDRGSQPQHF.

This chain uses TRBV6-4 with TRBJ2-1, with a possible D match to TRBD1 (6 bases). V was shortened by 5 bases and J by 3 bases, with 14 bases between the two germline ends. CDR1 is MRHNA and CDR2 is SNTAGT in the germline V gene. The CDR3 is 15 amino acids. The CDR3 reads CASSPGTQNYNEQFF. The DNA of the CDR3 is TGTGCCAGCAGTCCCGGGACACAAAACTACAATGAGCAGTTCTTC.

This clone was seen more than once but under ten times. The chain couples TRBV21-1 to TRBJ1-5; the D call in the table, TRBD1, was not verified against the DNA. TRBV21-1 is a recognized pseudogene. CDR3 length: 19 amino acids. This CDR3 is CASSKGVRDRKNSNQPQHF. The CDR3 nucleotides read TGTGCCAGCAGCAAAGGGGTCAGGGACAGGAAGAATAGCAATCAGCCCCAGCATTTT.

A single count supports this clone. The chain couples TRBV2 to TRBJ2-2, with D possibly being TRBD1 (6 bases). Germline lookup yields CDR1 SNHLY and CDR2 FYNNEI. V lost 6 bases to trimming and J lost 3 bases, with 17 bases between them. The CDR3 is made up of 16 amino acids. CDR3 sequence reads: CASSHQDRMYTGELFF. The CDR3 nucleotides read TGTGCCAGCAGCCATCAGGACAGAATGTACACCGGGGAGCTGTTTTTT.